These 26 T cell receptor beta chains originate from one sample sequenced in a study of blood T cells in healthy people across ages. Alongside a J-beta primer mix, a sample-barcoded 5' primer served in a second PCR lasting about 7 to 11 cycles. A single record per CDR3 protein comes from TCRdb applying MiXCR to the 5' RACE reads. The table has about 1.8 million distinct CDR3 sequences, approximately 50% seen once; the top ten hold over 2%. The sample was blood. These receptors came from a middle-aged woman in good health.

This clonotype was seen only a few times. CDR3 bases: TGTGCCAGCAGCCAAGATTCCTCCCCCCTAGGAGGGGCCAACGTCCTGACTTTC. Its translation: CASSQDSSPLGGANVLTF. The chain is built from TRBV4-2 and TRBJ2-6, with no clear D. Germline V gene lookup returns CDR1 LGHNA and CDR2 YNFKEQ. With 0 bases removed from V and 4 bases from J, the gap between germline ends came to 16 bases. There are 18 residues in the CDR3.

In DNA, the CDR3 is TGTGCCAGCAGCCCGGGGATGGCCGAGCAGTACTTC. Amino acid sequence: CASSPGMAEQYF. V usage is TRBV7-9 and J usage is TRBJ2-4; possibly TRBD2 for D (5 bases). TRBJ2-7 matches the DNA end more closely, so the J call is doubtful. In germline, CDR1 is SEHNR, CDR2 FQNEAQ (reference sequence). This CDR3 region has 12 residues.

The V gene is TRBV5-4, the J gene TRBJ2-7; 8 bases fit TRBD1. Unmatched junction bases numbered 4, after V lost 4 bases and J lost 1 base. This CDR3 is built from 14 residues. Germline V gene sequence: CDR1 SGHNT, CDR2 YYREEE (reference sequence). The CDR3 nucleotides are TGTGCCAGCAGCCCCAGGGGGCAGTCCTACGAGCAGTACTTC. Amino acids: CASSPRGQSYEQYF.

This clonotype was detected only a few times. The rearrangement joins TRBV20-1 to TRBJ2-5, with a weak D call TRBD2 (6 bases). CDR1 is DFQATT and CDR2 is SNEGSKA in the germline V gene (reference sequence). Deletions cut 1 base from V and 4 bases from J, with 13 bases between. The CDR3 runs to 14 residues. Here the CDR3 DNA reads TGCAGTGCTAGAGCCGGCGGGGCCTTAGAGACCCAGTACTTC. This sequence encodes CSARAGGALETQYF.

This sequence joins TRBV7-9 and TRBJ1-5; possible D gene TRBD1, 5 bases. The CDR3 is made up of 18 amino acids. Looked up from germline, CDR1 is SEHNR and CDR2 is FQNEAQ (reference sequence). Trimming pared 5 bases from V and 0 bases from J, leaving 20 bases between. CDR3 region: CASSEGTGSWGSNQPQHF. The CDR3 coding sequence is TGTGCCAGCAGCGAAGGGACGGGGAGTTGGGGTAGCAATCAGCCCCAGCATTTT.

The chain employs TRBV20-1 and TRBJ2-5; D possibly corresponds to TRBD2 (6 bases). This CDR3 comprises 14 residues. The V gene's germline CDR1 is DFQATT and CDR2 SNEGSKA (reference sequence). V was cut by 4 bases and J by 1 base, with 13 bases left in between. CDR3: CSAKRVPFQETQYF. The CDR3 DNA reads TGCAGTGCTAAGCGGGTCCCTTTCCAAGAGACCCAGTACTTC.

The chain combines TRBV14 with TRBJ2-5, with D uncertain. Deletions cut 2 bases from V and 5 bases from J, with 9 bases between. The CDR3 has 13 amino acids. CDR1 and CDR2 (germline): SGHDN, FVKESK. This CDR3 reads CASSQFKAETQYF. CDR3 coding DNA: TGTGCCAGCAGCCAATTCAAGGCGGAGACCCAGTACTTC.

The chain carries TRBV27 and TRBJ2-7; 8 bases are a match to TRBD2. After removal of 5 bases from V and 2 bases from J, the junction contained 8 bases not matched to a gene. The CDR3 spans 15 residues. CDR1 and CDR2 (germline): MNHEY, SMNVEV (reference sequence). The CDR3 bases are TGTGCCAGCAGTGTCCGGGGGGGAGGGACCTACGAGCAGTACTTC. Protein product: CASSVRGGGTYEQYF.

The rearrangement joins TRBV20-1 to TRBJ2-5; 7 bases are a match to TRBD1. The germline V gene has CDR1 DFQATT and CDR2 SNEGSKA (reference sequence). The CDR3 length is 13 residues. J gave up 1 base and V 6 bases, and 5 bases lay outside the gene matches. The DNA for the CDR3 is TGCAGTGCCCCACAGGGGCCCCAAGAGACCCAGTACTTC. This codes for CSAPQGPQETQYF.

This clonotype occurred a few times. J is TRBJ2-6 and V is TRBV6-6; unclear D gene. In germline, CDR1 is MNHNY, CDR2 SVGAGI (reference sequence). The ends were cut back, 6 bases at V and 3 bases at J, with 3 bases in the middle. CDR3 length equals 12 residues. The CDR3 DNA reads TGTGCCAGCAGCAATGGGGCCAACGTCCTGACTTTC. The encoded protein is CASSNGANVLTF.

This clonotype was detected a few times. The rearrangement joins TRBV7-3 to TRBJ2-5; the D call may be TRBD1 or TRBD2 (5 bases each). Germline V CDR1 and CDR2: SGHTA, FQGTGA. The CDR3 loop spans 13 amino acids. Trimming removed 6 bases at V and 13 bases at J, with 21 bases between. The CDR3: CASSPGALTALYF. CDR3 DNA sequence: TGTGCCAGCAGTCCCGGGGCCCTCACTGCACTGTACTTC. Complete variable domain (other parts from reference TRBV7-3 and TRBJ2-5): GAGVSQTPSNKVTEKGKYVELRCDPISGHTALYWYRQSLGQGPEFLIYFQGTGAADDSGLPNDRFFAVRPEGSVSTLKIQRTERGDSAVYLCASSPGALTALYFGPGTRLLVL.

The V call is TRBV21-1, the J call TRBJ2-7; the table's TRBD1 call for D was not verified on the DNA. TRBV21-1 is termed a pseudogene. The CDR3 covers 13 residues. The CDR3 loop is CASSSRDSLYQYF. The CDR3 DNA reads TGTGCCAGCAGCAGCCGGGACAGTTTGTATCAGTACTTC.

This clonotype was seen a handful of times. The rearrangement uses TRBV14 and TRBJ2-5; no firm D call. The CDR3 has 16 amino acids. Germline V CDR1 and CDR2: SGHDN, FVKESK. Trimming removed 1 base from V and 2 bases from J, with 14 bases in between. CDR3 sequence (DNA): TGTGCCAGCAGCCAAGGTCGAGGAATCAGGCAAGAGACCCAGTACTTC. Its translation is CASSQGRGIRQETQYF. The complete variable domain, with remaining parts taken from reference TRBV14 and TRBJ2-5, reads EAGVTQFPSHSVIEKGQTVTLRCDPISGHDNLYWYRRVMGKEIKFLLHFVKESKQDESGMPNNRFLAERTGGTYSTLKVQPAELEDSGVYFCASSQGRGIRQETQYFGPGTRLLVL.

The chain's CDR3 is CSAPSRDSLISYTF. The CDR3 DNA reads as TGCAGTGCTCCGTCCCGGGACAGCCTGATAAGCTACACCTTC. The rearrangement uses TRBV20-1 and TRBJ1-2; TRBD1 agrees at 7 bases. V dropped 5 bases and J dropped 9; count of bases not matched to a gene: 15. The CDR3 has 14 residues. The germline V gene encodes CDR1 DFQATT and CDR2 SNEGSKA (reference sequence).

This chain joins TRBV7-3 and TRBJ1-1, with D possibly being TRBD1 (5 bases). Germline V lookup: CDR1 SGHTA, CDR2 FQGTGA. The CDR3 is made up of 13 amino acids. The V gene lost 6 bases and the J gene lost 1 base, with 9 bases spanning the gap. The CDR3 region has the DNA TGTGCCAGCAGACGACAGTCGAACACTGAAGCTTTCTTT. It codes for CASRRQSNTEAFF.

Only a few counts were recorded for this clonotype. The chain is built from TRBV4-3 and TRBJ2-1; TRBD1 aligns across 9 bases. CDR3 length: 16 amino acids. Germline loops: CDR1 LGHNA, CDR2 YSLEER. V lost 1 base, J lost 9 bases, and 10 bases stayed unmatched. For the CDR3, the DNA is TGCGCCAGCAGCCAAGGCCGGGACAGGGCGGTGGGTGAGCAGTTCTTC. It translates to CASSQGRDRAVGEQFF.

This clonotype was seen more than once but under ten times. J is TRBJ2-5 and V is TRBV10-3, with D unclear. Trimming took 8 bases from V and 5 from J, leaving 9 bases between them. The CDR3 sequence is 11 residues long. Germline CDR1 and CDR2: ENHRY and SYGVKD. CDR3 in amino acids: CAIGESETQYF. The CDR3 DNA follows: TGTGCCATCGGCGAGAGCGAGACCCAGTACTTC.

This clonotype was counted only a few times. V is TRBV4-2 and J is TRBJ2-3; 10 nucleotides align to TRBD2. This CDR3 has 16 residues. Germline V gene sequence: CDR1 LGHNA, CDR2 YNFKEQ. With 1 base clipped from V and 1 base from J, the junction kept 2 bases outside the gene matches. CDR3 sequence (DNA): TGTGCCAGCAGCCAAGTGGGGACTAGCGGCACAGATACGCAGTATTTT. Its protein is CASSQVGTSGTDTQYF.

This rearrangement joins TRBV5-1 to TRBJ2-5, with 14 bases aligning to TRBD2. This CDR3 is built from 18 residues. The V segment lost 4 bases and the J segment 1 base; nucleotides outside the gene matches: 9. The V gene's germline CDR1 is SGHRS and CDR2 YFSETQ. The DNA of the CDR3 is TGCGCCAGCAGCCTTCCGGGACTAGCGGGGGTAACCCAAGAGACCCAGTACTTC. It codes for CASSLPGLAGVTQETQYF.

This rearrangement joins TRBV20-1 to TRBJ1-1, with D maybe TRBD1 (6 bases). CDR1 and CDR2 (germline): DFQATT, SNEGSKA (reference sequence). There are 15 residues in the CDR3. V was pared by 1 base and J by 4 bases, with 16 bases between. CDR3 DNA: TGCAGTGCTAGAGGTATGGCAGGGGCCTTCACTGAAGCTTTCTTT. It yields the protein CSARGMAGAFTEAFF.

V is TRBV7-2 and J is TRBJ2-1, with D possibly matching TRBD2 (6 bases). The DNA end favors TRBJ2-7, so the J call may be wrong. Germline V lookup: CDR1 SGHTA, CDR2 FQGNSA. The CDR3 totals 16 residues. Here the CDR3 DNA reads TGTGCCAGCAGCTTACGGACCGGGACTGGGTCGCATGAGCAGTACTTC. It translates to CASSLRTGTGSHEQYF.

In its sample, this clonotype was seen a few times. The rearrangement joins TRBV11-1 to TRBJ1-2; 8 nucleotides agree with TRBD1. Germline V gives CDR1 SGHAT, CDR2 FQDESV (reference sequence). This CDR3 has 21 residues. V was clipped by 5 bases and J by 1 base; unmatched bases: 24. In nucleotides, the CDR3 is TGTGCCAGCAGCCCCCGGACAGGGAACGTCAGCCGTCCCTCGGGTAACTATGGCTACACCTTC. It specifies CASSPRTGNVSRPSGNYGYTF.

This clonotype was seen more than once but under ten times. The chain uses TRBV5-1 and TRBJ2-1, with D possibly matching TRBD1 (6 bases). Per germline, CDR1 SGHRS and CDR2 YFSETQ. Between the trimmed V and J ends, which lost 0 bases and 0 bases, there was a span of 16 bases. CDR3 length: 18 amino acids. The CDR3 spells CASSLGTAGFTSYNEQFF. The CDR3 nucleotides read TGCGCCAGCAGCTTGGGGACAGCAGGGTTCACCTCCTACAATGAGCAGTTCTTC.

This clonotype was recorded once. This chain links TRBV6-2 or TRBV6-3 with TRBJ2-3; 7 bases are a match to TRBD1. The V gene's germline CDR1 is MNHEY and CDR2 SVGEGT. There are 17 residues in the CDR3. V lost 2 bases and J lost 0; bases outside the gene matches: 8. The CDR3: CASSYATGQSSTDTQYF. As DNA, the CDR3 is TGTGCCAGCAGTTACGCCACGGGACAGTCTAGCACAGATACGCAGTATTTT.

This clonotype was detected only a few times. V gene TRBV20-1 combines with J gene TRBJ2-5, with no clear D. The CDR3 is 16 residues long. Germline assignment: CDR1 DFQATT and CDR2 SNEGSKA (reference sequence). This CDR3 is CSAILGLSGFRETQYF. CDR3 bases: TGCAGCGCCATATTGGGTTTGTCAGGCTTCCGGGAGACCCAGTACTTC.

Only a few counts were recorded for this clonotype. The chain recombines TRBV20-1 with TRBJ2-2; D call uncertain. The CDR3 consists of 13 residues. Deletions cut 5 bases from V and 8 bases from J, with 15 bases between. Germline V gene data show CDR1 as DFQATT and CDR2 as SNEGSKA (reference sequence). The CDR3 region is CSARETQLGELFF. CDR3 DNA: TGCAGTGCTCGCGAGACGCAGCTAGGGGAGCTGTTTTTT.